A selection of T cell receptor beta chains follows, all from one sample in a study of T cell changes during pregnancy in multiple sclerosis. Method: immunoSEQ multiplex PCR; TCRdb's copy keeps in-frame clones and lacks some. The sample has 37,000 or so clones; about 88% are singletons. The sample here was CD4+ T cells from peripheral blood mononuclear cells, taken before pregnancy. The receptor set was obtained from a female donor with multiple sclerosis, enrolled in a pregnancy study. The CDR3 runs from the conserved cysteine through the conserved F or W. The D gene is left open where the match is weak. Size is stated for part of the rows, as once, few or many counts, or as a class when the clone is expanded.

TRBJ2-7,NA,TRBV6-6,TRBD2,CASSGRDWGGYEQYF,TGTGCCAGCAGCGGCCGGGACTGGGGGGGTTACGAGCAGTACTTC
TRBJ2-7,NA,TRBV11-2,TRBD2,CASSTHREGPEQYF,TGTGCCAGCAGCACCCACCGGGAGGGCCCCGAGCAGTACTTC
TRBJ1-3,NA,TRBV7-8,NA,CASSLGDTSGNTIYF,TGTGCCAGCAGCTTAGGGGACACCTCTGGAAACACCATATATTTT
TRBJ1-5,NA,TRBV28,TRBD1,CASSLLPSGQGDQPQHF,TGTGCCAGCAGTCTACTCCCGTCTGGACAGGGAGATCAGCCCCAGCATTTT
TRBJ1-1,NA,TRBV6-5,TRBD1,CASSYTGQGDTEAFF,TGTGCCAGCAGTTACACGGGACAGGGTGACACTGAAGCTTTCTTT
TRBJ2-2,NA,TRBV6-6,NA,CASSYWGAANSGELFF,TGTGCCAGCAGTTACTGGGGAGCTGCCAATTCCGGGGAGCTGTTTTTT
TRBJ1-5,NA,TRBV19,TRBD1,CASRRDRASQPQHF,TGTGCCAGTCGCCGGGACAGGGCTAGTCAGCCCCAGCATTTT
TRBJ2-7,NA,TRBV2,TRBD1,CAAGTGPYEQYF,TGTGCCGCCGGGACAGGTCCCTACGAGCAGTACTTC
TRBJ2-7,once,TRBV6-1,TRBD2,CASSSKLAGPYEQYF,TGTGCCAGCAGTTCCAAACTAGCGGGACCCTACGAGCAGTACTTC
TRBJ1-4,NA,TRBV6-5,NA,CASSYRGVNEKLFF,TGTGCCAGCAGTTACAGGGGTGTTAATGAAAAACTGTTTTTT
TRBJ2-2,NA,TRBV28,NA,CASSLRSWGQQVTGELFF,TGTGCCAGCAGTTTAAGGTCCTGGGGGCAACAGGTCACCGGGGAGCTGTTTTTT
TRBJ2-4,NA,TRBV5-6,TRBD1,CASSQTGVNNIQYF,TGTGCCAGCAGCCAAACAGGGGTGAATAACATTCAGTACTTC
TRBJ2-3,NA,TRBV6-6,TRBD1,CASRTGSYTDTQYF,TGTGCCAGCAGGACAGGGTCCTACACAGATACGCAGTATTTT
TRBJ2-7,NA,TRBV12-5,TRBD2,CASGLVPGTRNSYEQYF,TGTGCTAGTGGTTTGGTACCCGGGACTAGAAACTCCTACGAGCAGTACTTC